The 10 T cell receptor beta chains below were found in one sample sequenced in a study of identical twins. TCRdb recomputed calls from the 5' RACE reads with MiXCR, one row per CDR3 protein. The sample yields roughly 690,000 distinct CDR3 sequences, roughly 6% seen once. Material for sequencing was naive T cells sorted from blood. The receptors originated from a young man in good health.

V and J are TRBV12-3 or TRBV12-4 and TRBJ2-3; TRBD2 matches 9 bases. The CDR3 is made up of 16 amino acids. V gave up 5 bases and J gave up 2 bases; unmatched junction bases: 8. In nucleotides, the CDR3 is TGTGCCAGCAGTGGTCCGACTAGCGGATACACAGATACGCAGTATTTT. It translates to CASSGPTSGYTDTQYF.

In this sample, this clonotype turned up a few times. CDR3 sequence: CAISGPGEYGYTF. The CDR3 nucleotides are TGTGCCATCAGTGGGCCAGGGGAGTATGGCTACACCTTC. V and J are TRBV10-3 and TRBJ1-2; weak D call: TRBD1 (6 bases). Trimming removed 4 bases at V and 5 bases at J, with 11 bases between. Germline CDR1 reads ENHRY; CDR2 reads SYGVKD. CDR3 length equals 13 residues.

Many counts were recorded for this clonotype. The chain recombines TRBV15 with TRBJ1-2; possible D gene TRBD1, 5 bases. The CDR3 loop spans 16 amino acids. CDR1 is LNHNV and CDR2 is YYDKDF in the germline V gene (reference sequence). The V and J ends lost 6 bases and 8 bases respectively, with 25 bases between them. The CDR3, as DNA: TGTGCCACCAGGAACGGTGGGGGACGGCCTATCCAAGGCTACACCTTC. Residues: CATRNGGGRPIQGYTF.

This chain's CDR3 is CASSEGPGQNSNQPQHF. For the CDR3, the DNA is TGTGCCAGCAGTGAGGGACCGGGACAGAATAGCAATCAGCCCCAGCATTTT. The rearrangement uses TRBV6-1 and TRBJ1-5; 7 bases align to TRBD1. CDR1 MNHNS and CDR2 SASEGT come from the germline V gene. The V gene end was trimmed by 3 bases and the J gene end by 0 bases; junction bases not matched to a gene: 8. The CDR3 runs to 17 residues.

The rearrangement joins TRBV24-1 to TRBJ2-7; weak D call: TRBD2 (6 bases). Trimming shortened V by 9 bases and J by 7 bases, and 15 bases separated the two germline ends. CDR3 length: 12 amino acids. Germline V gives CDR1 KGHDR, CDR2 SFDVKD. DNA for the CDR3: TGTGCCACCTGGGGGGACGGTTATGAGCAGTACGTC. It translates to CATWGDGYEQYV.

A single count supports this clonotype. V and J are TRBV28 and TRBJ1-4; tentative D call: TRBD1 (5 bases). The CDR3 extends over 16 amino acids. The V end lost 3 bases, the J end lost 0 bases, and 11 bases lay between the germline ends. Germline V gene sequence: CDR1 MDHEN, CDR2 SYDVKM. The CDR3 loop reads CASSLIDSATNEKLFF. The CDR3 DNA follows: TGTGCCAGCAGTTTGATTGACAGCGCAACTAATGAAAAACTGTTTTTT.

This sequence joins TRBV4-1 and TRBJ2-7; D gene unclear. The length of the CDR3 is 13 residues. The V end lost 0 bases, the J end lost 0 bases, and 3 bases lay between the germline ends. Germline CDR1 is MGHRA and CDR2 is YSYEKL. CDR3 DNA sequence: TGCGCCAGCAGCCAAGACGGCTCCTACGAGCAGTACGTC. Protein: CASSQDGSYEQYV.

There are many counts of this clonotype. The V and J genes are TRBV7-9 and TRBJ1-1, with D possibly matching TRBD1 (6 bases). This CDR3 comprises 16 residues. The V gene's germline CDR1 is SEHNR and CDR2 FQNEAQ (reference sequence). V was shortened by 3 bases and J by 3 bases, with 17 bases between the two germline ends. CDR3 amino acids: CASSFSNQQGYTEAFF. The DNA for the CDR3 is TGTGCCAGCAGCTTTTCGAACCAACAGGGATACACTGAAGCTTTCTTT.

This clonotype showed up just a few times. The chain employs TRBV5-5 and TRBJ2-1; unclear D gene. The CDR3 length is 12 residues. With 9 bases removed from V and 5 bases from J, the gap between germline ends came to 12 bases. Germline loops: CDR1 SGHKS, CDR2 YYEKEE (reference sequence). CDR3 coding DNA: TGTGCCACCTCGAGTAGTCACAATGAGCAGTTCTTC. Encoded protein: CATSSSHNEQFF.

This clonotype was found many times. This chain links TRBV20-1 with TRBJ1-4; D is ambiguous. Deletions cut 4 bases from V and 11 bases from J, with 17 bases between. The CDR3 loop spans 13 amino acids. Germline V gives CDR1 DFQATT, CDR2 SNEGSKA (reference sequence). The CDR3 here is CSAKPSAVYKLFF. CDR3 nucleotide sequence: TGCAGTGCTAAGCCTTCGGCAGTCTATAAACTGTTTTTT.